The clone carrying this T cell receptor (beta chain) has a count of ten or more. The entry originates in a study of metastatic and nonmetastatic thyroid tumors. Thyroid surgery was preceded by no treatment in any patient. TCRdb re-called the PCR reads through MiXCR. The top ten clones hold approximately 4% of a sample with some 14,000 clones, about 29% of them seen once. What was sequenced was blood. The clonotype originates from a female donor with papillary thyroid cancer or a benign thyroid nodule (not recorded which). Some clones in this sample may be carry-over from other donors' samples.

In DNA form, the CDR3 reads TGCGCCAGCAGCTTTATAACGGGAGGGCCTCGAGAGACCCAGTACTTC. It codes for CASSFITGGPRETQYF. The chain joins TRBV5-1 to TRBJ2-5, with 8 positions matching TRBD2. Trimming took 2 bases from V and 4 from J; bases not matched to a gene: 10. There are 16 residues in the CDR3. Germline CDR1 SGHRS, CDR2 YFSETQ.